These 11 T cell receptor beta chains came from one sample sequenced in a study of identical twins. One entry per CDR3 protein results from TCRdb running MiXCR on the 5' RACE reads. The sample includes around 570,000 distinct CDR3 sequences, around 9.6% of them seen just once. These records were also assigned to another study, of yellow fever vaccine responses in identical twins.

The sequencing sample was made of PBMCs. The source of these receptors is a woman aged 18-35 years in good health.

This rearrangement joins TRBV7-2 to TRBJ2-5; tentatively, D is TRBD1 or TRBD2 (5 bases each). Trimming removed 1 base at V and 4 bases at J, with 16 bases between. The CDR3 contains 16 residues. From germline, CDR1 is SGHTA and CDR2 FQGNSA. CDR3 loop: CASSLVVRGLRETQYF. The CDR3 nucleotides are TGTGCCAGCAGCTTAGTAGTGAGGGGCCTCCGAGAGACCCAGTACTTC. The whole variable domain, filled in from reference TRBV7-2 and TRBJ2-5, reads GAGVSQSPSNKVTEKGKDVELRCDPISGHTALYWYRQSLGQGLEFLIYFQGNSAPDKSGLPSDRFSAERTGGSVSTLTIQRTQQEDSAVYLCASSLVVRGLRETQYFGPGTRLLVL.

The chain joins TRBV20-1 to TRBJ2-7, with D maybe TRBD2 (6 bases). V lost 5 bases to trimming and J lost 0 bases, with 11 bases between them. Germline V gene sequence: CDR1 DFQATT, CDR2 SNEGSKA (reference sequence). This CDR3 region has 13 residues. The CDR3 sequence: CSAVAESSYEQYF. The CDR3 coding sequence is TGCAGTGCTGTAGCGGAAAGCTCCTACGAGCAGTACTTC.

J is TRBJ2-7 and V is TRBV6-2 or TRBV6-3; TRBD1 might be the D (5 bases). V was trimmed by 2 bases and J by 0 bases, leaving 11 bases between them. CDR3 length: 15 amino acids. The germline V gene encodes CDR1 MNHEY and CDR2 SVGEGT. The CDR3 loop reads CASSYPLDISYEQYF. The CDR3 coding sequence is TGTGCCAGCAGTTACCCTCTGGACATCTCCTACGAGCAGTACTTC.

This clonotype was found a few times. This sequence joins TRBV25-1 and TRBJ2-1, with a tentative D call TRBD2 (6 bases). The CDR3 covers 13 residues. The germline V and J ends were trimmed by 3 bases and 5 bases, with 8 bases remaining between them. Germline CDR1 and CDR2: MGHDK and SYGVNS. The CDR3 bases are TGTGCCAGCAGTGAGGGGACTCACAATGAGCAGTTCTTC. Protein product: CASSEGTHNEQFF.

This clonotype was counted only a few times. The CDR3 sequence is CASSADPTWERDTQYF. Written as DNA, the CDR3 is TGTGCCAGCAGCGCCGACCCGACATGGGAGAGAGATACGCAGTATTTT. This chain joins TRBV7-2 and TRBJ2-3; TRBD2 is a possible D gene (5 bases). Trimming removed 5 bases from V and 5 bases from J, with 20 bases in between. Germline loops: CDR1 SGHTA, CDR2 FQGNSA. This CDR3 region has 16 residues.

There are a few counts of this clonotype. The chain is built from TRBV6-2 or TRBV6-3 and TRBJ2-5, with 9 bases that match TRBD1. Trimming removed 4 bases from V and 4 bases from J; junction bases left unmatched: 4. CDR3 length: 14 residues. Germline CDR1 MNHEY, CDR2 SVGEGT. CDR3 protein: CASSWGQGLETQYF. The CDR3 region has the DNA TGTGCCAGCAGTTGGGGACAGGGTTTAGAGACCCAGTACTTC.

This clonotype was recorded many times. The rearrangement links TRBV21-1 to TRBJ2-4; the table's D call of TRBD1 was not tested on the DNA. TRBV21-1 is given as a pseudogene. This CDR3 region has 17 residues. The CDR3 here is CASARDRGCIAKNIQYF. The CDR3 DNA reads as TGTGCCAGCGCCCGGGACAGGGGCTGTATAGCCAAAAACATTCAGTACTTC.

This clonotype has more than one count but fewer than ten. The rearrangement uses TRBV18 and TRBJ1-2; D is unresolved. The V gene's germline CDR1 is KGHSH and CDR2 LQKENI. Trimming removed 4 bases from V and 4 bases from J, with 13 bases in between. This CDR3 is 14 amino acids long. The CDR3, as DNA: TGTGCCAGCTCACGTACGCCGGGAAGCTATGGCTACACCTTC. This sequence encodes CASSRTPGSYGYTF.

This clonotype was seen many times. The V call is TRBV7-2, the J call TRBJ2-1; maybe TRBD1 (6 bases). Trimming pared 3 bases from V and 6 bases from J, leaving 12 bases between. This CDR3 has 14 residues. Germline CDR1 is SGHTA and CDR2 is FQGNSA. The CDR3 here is CASSFTTGPNEQFF. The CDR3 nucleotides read TGTGCCAGCAGCTTTACCACAGGGCCCAATGAGCAGTTCTTC.

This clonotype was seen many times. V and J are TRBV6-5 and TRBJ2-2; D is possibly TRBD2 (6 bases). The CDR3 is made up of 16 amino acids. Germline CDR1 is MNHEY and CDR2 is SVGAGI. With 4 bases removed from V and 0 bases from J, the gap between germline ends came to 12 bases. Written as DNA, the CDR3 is TGTGCCAGCAGTTCCTACGGGGGAGCGAACACCGGGGAGCTGTTTTTT. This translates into CASSSYGGANTGELFF.

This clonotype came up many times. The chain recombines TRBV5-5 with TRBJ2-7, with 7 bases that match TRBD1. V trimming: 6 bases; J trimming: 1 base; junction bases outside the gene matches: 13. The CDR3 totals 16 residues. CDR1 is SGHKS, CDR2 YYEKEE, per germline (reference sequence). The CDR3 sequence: CASIVGLPGQSYEQYF. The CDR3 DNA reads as TGTGCCAGCATCGTGGGTTTACCGGGACAGTCCTACGAGCAGTACTTC.